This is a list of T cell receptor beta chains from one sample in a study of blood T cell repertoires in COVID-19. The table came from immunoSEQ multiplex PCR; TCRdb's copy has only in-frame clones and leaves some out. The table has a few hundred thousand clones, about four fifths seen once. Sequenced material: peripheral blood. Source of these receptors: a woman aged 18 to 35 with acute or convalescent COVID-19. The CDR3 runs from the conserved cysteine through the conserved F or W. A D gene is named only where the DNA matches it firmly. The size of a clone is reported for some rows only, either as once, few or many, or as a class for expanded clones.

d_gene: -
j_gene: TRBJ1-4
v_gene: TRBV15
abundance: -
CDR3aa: CATSRDFEEKLFF
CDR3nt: TGTGCCACCAGCAGAGATTTCGAGGAAAAACTGTTTTTT

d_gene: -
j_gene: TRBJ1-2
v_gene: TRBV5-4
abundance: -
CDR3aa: CASRPYDRNYGYTF
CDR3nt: TGTGCCAGCAGACCCTACGACAGGAACTATGGCTACACCTTC

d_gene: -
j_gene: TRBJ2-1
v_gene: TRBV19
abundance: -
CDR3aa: CAIAEEMGGEQFF
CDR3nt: TGTGCCATTGCGGAGGAGATGGGCGGTGAGCAGTTCTTC

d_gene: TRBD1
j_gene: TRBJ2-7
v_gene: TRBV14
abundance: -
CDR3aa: CASSPYLQGSYEQYF
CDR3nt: TGTGCCAGCAGCCCCTATCTACAGGGGTCCTACGAGCAGTACTTC

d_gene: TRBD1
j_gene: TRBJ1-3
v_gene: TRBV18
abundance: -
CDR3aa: CASSRGTDSGNTIYF
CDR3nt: TGTGCCAGCTCACGCGGGACAGACTCTGGAAACACCATATATTTT

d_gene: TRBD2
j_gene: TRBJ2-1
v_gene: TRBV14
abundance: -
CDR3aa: CASSQDLAGPYNEQFF
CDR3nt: TGTGCCAGCAGCCAAGATTTAGCGGGACCCTACAATGAGCAGTTCTTC

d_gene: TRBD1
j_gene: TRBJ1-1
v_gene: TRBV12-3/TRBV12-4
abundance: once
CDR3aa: CASGPTGAAFF
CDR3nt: TGTGCCAGCGGACCGACAGGGGCAGCTTTCTTT

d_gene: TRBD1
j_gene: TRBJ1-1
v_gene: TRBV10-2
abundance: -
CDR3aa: CASSVGQGATEAFF
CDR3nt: TGCGCCAGCAGTGTGGGTCAGGGGGCCACTGAAGCTTTCTTT

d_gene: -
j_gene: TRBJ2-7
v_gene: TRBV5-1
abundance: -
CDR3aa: CASSLREEGGGSYEQYF
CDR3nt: TGCGCCAGCAGCTTGAGGGAGGAGGGAGGGGGTAGCTACGAGCAGTACTTC

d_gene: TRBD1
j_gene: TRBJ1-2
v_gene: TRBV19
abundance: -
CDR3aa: CASSVTGGPPYGYTF
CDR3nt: TGTGCCAGTAGCGTCACAGGGGGCCCACCCTATGGCTACACCTTC

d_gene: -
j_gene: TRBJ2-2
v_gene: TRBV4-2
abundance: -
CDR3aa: CASSLGHLTSDLTGELFF
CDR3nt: TGTGCCAGCAGCCTCGGCCATCTTACCTCGGACTTGACCGGGGAGCTGTTTTTT

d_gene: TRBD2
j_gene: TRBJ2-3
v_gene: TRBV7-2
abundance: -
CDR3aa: CASSLSAGGGIDTQYF
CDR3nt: TGTGCCAGCAGCTTATCTGCGGGAGGTGGTATAGATACGCAGTATTTT

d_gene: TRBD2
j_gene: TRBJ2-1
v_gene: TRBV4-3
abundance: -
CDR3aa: CASSHHGTSDNEQFF
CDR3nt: TGCGCCAGCAGCCACCACGGGACTAGCGACAATGAGCAGTTCTTC

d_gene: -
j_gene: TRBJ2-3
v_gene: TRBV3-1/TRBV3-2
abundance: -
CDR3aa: CASSPGLEPKTDTQYF
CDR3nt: TGTGCCAGCAGCCCCGGACTGGAACCTAAGACAGATACGCAGTATTTT

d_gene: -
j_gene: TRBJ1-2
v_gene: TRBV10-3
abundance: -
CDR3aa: CAISGDSYGYTF
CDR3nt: TGTGCCATCAGCGGAGACAGCTATGGCTACACCTTC

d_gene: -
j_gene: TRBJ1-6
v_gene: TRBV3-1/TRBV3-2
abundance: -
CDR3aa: CASSPTLELW
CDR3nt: TGTGCCAGCAGCCCCACCCTGGAGTTATGG

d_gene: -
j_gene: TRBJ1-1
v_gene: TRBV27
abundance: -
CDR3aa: CASSFSLNTEAFF
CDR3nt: TGTGCCAGCAGTTTTTCTCTGAACACTGAAGCTTTCTTT

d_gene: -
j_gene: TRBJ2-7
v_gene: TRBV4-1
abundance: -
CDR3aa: CASSQEFGWSLTYEQYF
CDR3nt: TGCGCCAGCAGCCAAGAATTTGGTTGGTCCCTAACCTACGAGCAGTACTTC